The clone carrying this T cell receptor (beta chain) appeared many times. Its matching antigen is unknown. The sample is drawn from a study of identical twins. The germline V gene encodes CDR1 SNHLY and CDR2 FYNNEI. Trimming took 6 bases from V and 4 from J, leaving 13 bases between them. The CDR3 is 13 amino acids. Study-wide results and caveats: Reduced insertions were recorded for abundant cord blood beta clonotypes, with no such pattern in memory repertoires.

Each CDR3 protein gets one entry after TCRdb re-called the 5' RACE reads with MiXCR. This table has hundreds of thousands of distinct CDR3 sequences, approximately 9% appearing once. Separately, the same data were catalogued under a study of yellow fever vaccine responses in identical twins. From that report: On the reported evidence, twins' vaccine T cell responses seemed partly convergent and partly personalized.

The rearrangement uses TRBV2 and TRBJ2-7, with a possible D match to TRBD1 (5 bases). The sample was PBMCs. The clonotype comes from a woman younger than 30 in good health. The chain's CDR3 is CASRLTPGYEQYF. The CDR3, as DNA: TGTGCCAGCAGACTAACCCCAGGGTACGAGCAGTACTTC.